This TCR beta chain was identified in a study of T-cell memory formation after mild COVID-19 (dated by TCRdb to about 2021). As for the study more broadly: TCR sequence clusters from the two donors were found to be largely donor specific. In a couple of donors, T-cell clones that expanded and contracted after mild COVID-19 were followed by sequencing TCRalpha and TCRbeta repertoires longitudinally. The cohort was made up of two young adult volunteers, one female and one male, who were previously healthy.

The study at large found these results: SARS-CoV-2 specificity was not confirmed for the second-wave clones peaking on day 37. Only two mild cases were covered in the study, and larger cohorts including severe cases with pre-infection samples were considered necessary. Contracting CD4+ clones were found mainly in CM and EM memory subsets, while CD8+ clones were enriched in EMRA. Clones contracting from day 15 to 85 had balanced CD4/CD8 phenotypes, while a second wave expanding from day 15 to 37 was biased towards CD4+. Some responding clones were detected in pre-infection memory, suggesting pre-existing cross-reactive memory T cells joined the SARS-CoV-2 response.

Ficoll-Paque density gradient centrifugation was used to isolate PBMCs. The CDR3 measures 15 amino acids from cysteine to phenylalanine. Only CDR3 DNA remains: 45 bases, in frame from the first base. For this chain, trimming is 4 bases at the V end and 2 bases at the J end, and the number of junction bases without a gene match is 5. Reading the germline V gene (reference sequence) gives CDR1 MNHEY and CDR2 SMNVEV. About this clonotype itself: There is no known antigen for this receptor. The sample holds no much larger clone one base away, and base qualities are not on file.

Sequenced using an Illumina NovaSeq 6000. Using 5'RACE with constant-segment primers, TCRalpha and TCRbeta cDNA libraries were constructed, with sample barcodes and unique molecular identifiers added in the process. Trizol reagent was used to extract RNA from every sample. Library amplification was performed in two PCR steps, and a second sample barcode and Illumina TruSeq adapters were introduced in the second step. Sequencing of the libraries was done on an Illumina NovaSeq, producing 2 x 150 bp paired-end reads. As for the authors' bioinformatics: The reads were demultiplexed and collapsed into UMI-guided consensus sequences using migec v1.2.7. Using mixcr v2.1.11, the UMI consensuses were aligned to TRA and TRB V and J templates and assembled into clonotypes. A clonotype was counted as expanded or contracted only if both edgeR and NoisET called the change significant, with noise models trained on biological replicates. For edgeR calls, the thresholds were a false discovery rate-adjusted p below 0.01 and a log2 fold-change of 1. As an exploratory analysis of dynamics, max-normalized trajectories of the 1000 most abundant clonotypes were examined with PCA combined with hierarchical clustering. Each responding clone was given a CD4 or CD8 phenotype based on the CD4+ and CD8+ repertoires, which had been sequenced separately. TCRdb's own reprocessing of the public reads used fastp at Q25 and MiXCR and kept productive beta chains. Here each entry gathers all rows of one CDR3 protein and keeps the most common genes and DNA. The authors' filters were not applied to this entry. For this sample the table gives 430,000 or so distinct CDR3 sequences, of which roughly 23% were detected only once. Of the sample, roughly an eighth falls within the top ten clones.

The receptor's source is an adult woman who had mild COVID-19 (a few samples of this study predate the infection). The sample titles of this study are shuffled in the database, so cell type and time point are left out; the donor was told from shared clones. The material sequenced was PBMCs or a T cell subset sorted from them (not recorded which). Recombination linked TRBV27 to TRBJ2-3, and 8 junction bases match TRBD2. DNA sequence: TGTGCCAGCAGTTCCGGGACTAGGCCCACAGATACGCAGTATTTT. Translation gives CASSSGTRPTDTQYF.